Shown below are 21 T cell receptor beta chains from a single sample sequenced in a study of cytomegalovirus exposure and HLA in healthy donors. Amplification used 60 Vbeta primers and 13 Jbeta primers. Profiled with immunoSEQ multiplex PCR; TCRdb holds only in-frame clones, not every one. The table lists over 95,000 clones, less than 80% of them singletons, with about 2% in the top ten. What was sequenced was PBMCs. All receptors come from a man aged 35 to 55 in good health and CMV-seronegative.

This rearrangement joins TRBV9 to TRBJ2-7, with 10 bases matching TRBD2. Germline CDR1 is SGDLS and CDR2 is YYNGEE. Trimming cost V 4 bases and J 4 bases; bases outside gene matches: 17. CDR3 length equals 18 residues. As DNA, the CDR3 is TGTGCCAGCAGCCCGGCCCCAAGCGGGGGGGCCGGGAATTACGAGCAGTACTTC. Its translation: CASSPAPSGGAGNYEQYF.

This chain uses TRBV7-9 with TRBJ1-5; 8 positions match TRBD1. Looked up from germline, CDR1 is SEHNR and CDR2 is FQNEAQ (reference sequence). V was clipped by 5 bases and J by 2 bases; unmatched bases: 5. The CDR3 covers 15 residues. The CDR3 region has the DNA TGTGCCAGCAGCAGGACAGGGAGGGGCAATCAGCCCCAGCATTTT. Translated: CASSRTGRGNQPQHF. Variable domain in full (rest from reference TRBV7-9 and TRBJ1-5): DTGVSQNPRHKITKRGQNVTFRCDPISEHNRLYWYRQTLGQGPEFLTYFQNEAQLEKSRLLSDRFSAERPKGSFSTLEIQRTEQGDSAMYLCASSRTGRGNQPQHFGDGTRLSIL.

The chain couples TRBV27 to TRBJ2-7; 12 nucleotides agree with TRBD2. The CDR3 has 15 residues. V gave up 5 bases and J gave up 7 bases; unmatched junction bases: 9. Germline V lookup: CDR1 MNHEY, CDR2 SMNVEV (reference sequence). CDR3 sequence reads: CASSLAGGPFREQYF. The CDR3 DNA is TGTGCCAGCAGTCTAGCGGGAGGGCCTTTCAGGGAGCAGTACTTC.

This chain joins TRBV7-9 and TRBJ2-1; 9 positions match TRBD2. V lost 0 bases and J lost 8; bases outside the gene matches: 8. The CDR3 loop spans 16 amino acids. The germline CDR1 and CDR2 sequences are SEHNR and FQNEAQ (reference sequence). CDR3 coding DNA: TGTGCCAGCAGCTTAGCAGGGCTAGCGGGGTTCGATGAGCAGTTCTTC. Encoded protein: CASSLAGLAGFDEQFF.

V is TRBV6-6 and J is TRBJ1-5, with D possibly TRBD1 on 6 matching bases. Germline V gene sequence: CDR1 MNHNY, CDR2 SVGAGI (reference sequence). Trimming cost V 4 bases and J 5 bases, with 6 bases left between them. This CDR3 has 12 residues. CDR3 loop: CASSSGDQPQHF. The CDR3 bases are TGTGCCAGCAGTTCAGGGGATCAGCCCCAGCATTTT.

This clone showed up just once. The chain recombines TRBV11-2 with TRBJ1-1; TRBD1 matches at 7 bases. The CDR3 totals 15 residues. The ends lost 4 bases at V and 5 bases at J; junction bases unmatched: 10. The germline V gene encodes CDR1 SGHAT and CDR2 FQNNGV. The CDR3 loop reads CASSSYTGAWTEAFF. DNA of the CDR3: TGTGCCAGCAGCTCCTACACAGGGGCGTGGACTGAAGCTTTCTTT.

The chain uses TRBV6-6 and TRBJ2-1, with TRBD2 matching over 13 bases. The germline CDR1 and CDR2 sequences are MNHNY and SVGAGI (reference sequence). V lost 0 bases to trimming and J lost 8 bases; unmatched junction nucleotides: 4. The CDR3 sequence is 16 residues long. The CDR3 DNA reads as TGTGCCAGCAGTTACTCGGGACTAGCGGGATCGTATGAGCAGTTCTTC. Translating it yields CASSYSGLAGSYEQFF.

This chain links TRBV2 with TRBJ1-5; D not certain. Germline values: CDR1 SNHLY, CDR2 FYNNEI. The CDR3 loop spans 15 amino acids. The V end lost 6 bases, the J end lost 0 bases, and 12 bases lay between the germline ends. The CDR3 nucleotides read TGTGCCAGCAGGCCAAACAGAAATAGCAATCAGCCCCAGCATTTT. Its protein product is CASRPNRNSNQPQHF. Full variable domain (remainder filled in from reference TRBV2 and TRBJ1-5): EPEVTQTPSHQVTQMGQEVILRCVPISNHLYFYWYRQILGQKVEFLVSFYNNEISEKSEIFDDQFSVERPDGSNFTLKIRSTKLEDSAMYFCASRPNRNSNQPQHFGDGTRLSIL.

The chain is built from TRBV18 and TRBJ1-6; D remains ambiguous. V lost 4 bases and J lost 7, with 14 bases in between. This CDR3 is 15 amino acids long. Germline loops: CDR1 KGHSH, CDR2 LQKENI. CDR3 residues: CASSLLELENSPLHF. CDR3 nucleotides: TGTGCCAGCTCACTCCTTGAACTCGAAAATTCACCCCTCCACTTT.

This clone was seen only a few times. This chain uses TRBV5-4 with TRBJ2-5; TRBD2 agrees at 9 bases. CDR1 is SGHNT, CDR2 YYREEE, per germline (reference sequence). The CDR3 sequence is 15 residues long. V lost 2 bases, J lost 4 bases, and 6 bases stayed unmatched. CDR3 sequence: CASSFRRGGRETQYF. For the CDR3, the DNA is TGTGCCAGCAGCTTCAGGCGGGGGGGTCGAGAGACCCAGTACTTC.

Regarding this clone: Germline is not matched at one junction end, which may reflect a read error. The rearrangement uses TRBV29-1 and TRBJ2-3; 7 nucleotides agree with TRBD1. The CDR3 extends over 17 amino acids. Germline V gene lookup returns CDR1 SQVTM and CDR2 ANQGSEA. CDR3 nucleotide sequence: TGCGGCGTTGATGCTTCAGGGGGAACACGTTCGCAAGGTACGCAGTATTTT. This gives the protein CGVDASGGTRSQGTQYF.

V gene TRBV21-1 combines with J gene TRBJ2-1; the D call TRBD2 from the table was never checked on the DNA. TRBV21-1 is reported as a pseudogene. CDR3 length: 17 amino acids. CDR3 nucleotide sequence: TGTGCCAGCAGCAAAATCCCCGGCGAGGTTACCTACAATGAGCAGTTCTTC. Protein sequence: CASSKIPGEVTYNEQFF.

The J gene is TRBJ2-1, the V gene TRBV5-1; no reliable D call. Germline CDR1 SGHRS, CDR2 YFSETQ. This CDR3 comprises 13 residues. With 4 bases removed from V and 10 bases from J, the gap between germline ends came to 15 bases. CDR3 coding DNA: TGCGCCAGCAGCCCTTTAATGGTCCAGGAGCAGTTCTTC. Translation: CASSPLMVQEQFF.

The chain combines TRBV5-1 with TRBJ2-2; D may be TRBD2 (6 bases). Germline V gene data show CDR1 as SGHRS and CDR2 as YFSETQ. V was pared by 3 bases and J by 6 bases, with 9 bases between. The length of the CDR3 is 13 residues. The CDR3 nucleotides are TGCGCCAGCAGCTATGCGGGGTCCGGGGAGCTGTTTTTT. Its protein product is CASSYAGSGELFF.

The chain recombines TRBV9 with TRBJ2-2; 13 bases match TRBD2. The V gene's germline CDR1 is SGDLS and CDR2 YYNGEE. V lost 4 bases to trimming and J lost 6 bases; unmatched junction nucleotides: 6. The CDR3 has 16 amino acids. The CDR3 region is CASSTRTSGSPGELFF. The DNA of the CDR3 is TGTGCCAGCAGCACCCGGACTAGCGGGAGCCCCGGGGAGCTGTTTTTT.

This clone was seen more than once but under ten times. The rearrangement links TRBV7-3 to TRBJ2-7; 9 bases match TRBD1. Trimming removed 4 bases from V and 2 bases from J; junction bases left unmatched: 6. The CDR3 contains 15 residues. Germline CDR1 is SGHTA and CDR2 is FQGTGA. Here the CDR3 reads CASSSQGQGPYEQYF. The CDR3 nucleotides read TGTGCCAGCAGCTCCCAGGGACAGGGTCCCTACGAGCAGTACTTC.

V and J are TRBV10-2 and TRBJ1-6; the D is unclear. CDR1 WSHSY and CDR2 SAAADI come from the germline V gene. The CDR3 is made up of 15 amino acids. V was trimmed by 0 bases and J by 7 bases, leaving 10 bases between them. This CDR3 is CASSESTVRNSPLHF. DNA of the CDR3: TGCGCCAGCAGTGAGTCTACAGTTCGGAATTCACCCCTCCACTTT.

CDR3 bases: TGTGCCAGCCCCCCGTTCGGCATAGCGGAGTCCTACAATGAGCAGTTCTTC. Amino acids: CASPPFGIAESYNEQFF. The chain joins TRBV28 to TRBJ2-1; D possibly corresponds to TRBD2 (6 bases). Between the trimmed V and J ends, which lost 8 bases and 1 base, there was a span of 21 bases. CDR1 is MDHEN and CDR2 is SYDVKM in the germline V gene. The CDR3 has 17 residues.

This chain links TRBV5-4 with TRBJ2-7; TRBD1 is a possible D gene (6 bases). The germline V and J ends were trimmed by 3 bases and 0 bases, with 13 bases remaining between them. The CDR3 totals 15 residues. Germline V gene data show CDR1 as SGHNT and CDR2 as YYREEE (reference sequence). In DNA form, the CDR3 reads TGTGCCAGCAGCTCTGGGGACAAGAGCTCCTACGAGCAGTACTTC. This sequence encodes CASSSGDKSSYEQYF.

As DNA, the CDR3 is TGTGCCAGCAGCTTGTGGGCCAGTAAGAATTCACCCCTCCACTTT. Amino acid sequence: CASSLWASKNSPLHF. The chain recombines TRBV5-6 with TRBJ1-6, with D unclear. The germline V and J ends were trimmed by 1 base and 7 bases, with 12 bases remaining between them. The CDR3 is made up of 15 amino acids. CDR1 and CDR2 (germline): SGHDT, YYEEEE.

This clone was seen only a few times. As DNA, the CDR3 is TGTGCCAGCAGATCCCCGGGACAGGGGTTAAACATTCAGTACTTC. Amino acids: CASRSPGQGLNIQYF. The rearrangement links TRBV7-2 to TRBJ2-4, with 10 positions matching TRBD1. V lost 6 bases and J lost 6; bases outside the gene matches: 8. The CDR3 loop spans 15 amino acids. CDR1 and CDR2 (germline): SGHTA, FQGNSA. The full variable domain, its missing parts supplied by reference TRBV7-2 and TRBJ2-4, is GAGVSQSPSNKVTEKGKDVELRCDPISGHTALYWYRQSLGQGLEFLIYFQGNSAPDKSGLPSDRFSAERTGGSVSTLTIQRTQQEDSAVYLCASRSPGQGLNIQYFGAGTRLSVL.